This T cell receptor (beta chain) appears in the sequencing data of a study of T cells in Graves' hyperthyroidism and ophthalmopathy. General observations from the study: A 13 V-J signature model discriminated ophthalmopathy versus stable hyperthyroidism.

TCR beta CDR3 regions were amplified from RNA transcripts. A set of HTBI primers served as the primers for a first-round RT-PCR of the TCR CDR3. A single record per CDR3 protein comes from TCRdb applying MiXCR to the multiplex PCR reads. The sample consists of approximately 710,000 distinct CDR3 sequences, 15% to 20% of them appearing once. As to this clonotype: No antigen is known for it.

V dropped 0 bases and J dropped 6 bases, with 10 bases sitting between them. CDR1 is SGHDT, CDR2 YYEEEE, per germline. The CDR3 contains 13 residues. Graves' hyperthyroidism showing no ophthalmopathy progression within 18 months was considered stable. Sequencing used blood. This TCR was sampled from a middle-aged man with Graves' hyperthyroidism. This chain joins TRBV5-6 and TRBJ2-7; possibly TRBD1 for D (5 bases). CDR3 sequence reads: CASSLGGLAEQYF. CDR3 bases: TGTGCCAGCAGCTTGGGGGGCCTGGCCGAGCAGTACTTC. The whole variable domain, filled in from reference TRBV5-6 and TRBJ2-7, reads DAGVTQSPTHLIKTRGQQVTLRCSPKSGHDTVSWYQQALGQGPQFIFQYYEEEERQRGNFPDRFSGHQFPNYSSELNVNALLLGDSALYLCASSLGGLAEQYFGPGTRLTVT.